These 14 T cell receptor beta chains share one sample of origin, sequenced in a study of T-cell reconstitution after alpha-beta-depleted transplantation in children. Library preparation (for TCRbeta) was performed with unique molecular identifiers. TCRdb processed the PCR reads anew with MiXCR; each CDR3 protein has one entry. The sample holds fewer than 700,000 distinct CDR3 sequences, 10% to 15% seen once. Sequenced here: PBMCs, mostly from graft donor cells, sampled 360 days after TCRalphabeta/CD19-depleted stem cell transplant. The receptor source for this set is a male patient younger than 18 who had a stem cell transplant for acute myeloid leukemia, so the T cells may come from the graft donor.

Only a few counts were recorded for this clonotype. The V gene is TRBV20-1, the J gene TRBJ2-3, with D possibly being TRBD2 (6 bases). Looked up from germline, CDR1 is DFQATT and CDR2 is SNEGSKA (reference sequence). With 3 bases removed from V and 0 bases from J, the gap between germline ends came to 13 bases. CDR3 length: 15 residues. This CDR3 reads CSASSHGRSTDTQYF. The CDR3 DNA reads TGCAGTGCTAGCTCCCACGGGAGAAGCACAGATACGCAGTATTTT.

The chain is built from TRBV14 and TRBJ2-5, with 11 bases lining up with TRBD2. Trimming took 1 base from V and 2 from J; bases not matched to a gene: 9. The CDR3 has 18 amino acids. Germline V gives CDR1 SGHDN, CDR2 FVKESK. In DNA form, the CDR3 reads TGTGCCAGCAGCCAAGGGGTTCTAGCGGGAGGATTTCAAGAGACCCAGTACTTC. Amino acid sequence: CASSQGVLAGGFQETQYF.

The V call is TRBV7-9, the J call TRBJ2-7; 11 bases map to TRBD1. Trimming took 5 bases from V and 3 from J; bases not matched to a gene: 3. Germline CDR1 SEHNR, CDR2 FQNEAQ (reference sequence). The CDR3 is made up of 14 amino acids. The CDR3 here is CASSKGTGGYEQYF. CDR3 DNA: TGTGCCAGCAGCAAGGGGACAGGGGGCTACGAGCAGTACTTC.

V is TRBV7-3 and J is TRBJ2-5; 14 bases line up with TRBD2. V trimming: 1 base; J trimming: 5 bases; junction bases outside the gene matches: 3. Germline V lookup: CDR1 SGHTA, CDR2 FQGTGA. The length of the CDR3 is 16 residues. CDR3 amino acids: CASSLMGLAGEETQYF. The CDR3, as DNA: TGTGCCAGCAGCTTAATGGGACTAGCGGGAGAGGAGACCCAGTACTTC.

This clonotype has at least ten counts. This chain joins TRBV20-1 and TRBJ2-7; weak D call: TRBD1 (7 bases). The CDR3 runs 14 residues. Per germline, CDR1 DFQATT and CDR2 SNEGSKA (reference sequence). V lost 2 bases to trimming and J lost 4 bases, with 15 bases between them. This CDR3 is CSARQLQGRYEQYF. CDR3 coding DNA: TGCAGTGCTAGACAGTTACAGGGGAGGTACGAGCAGTACTTC.

This clonotype occurred a few times. The chain employs TRBV2 and TRBJ1-2, with D uncertain. Per germline, CDR1 SNHLY and CDR2 FYNNEI. This CDR3 has 14 amino acids. Trimming pared 3 bases from V and 8 bases from J, leaving 16 bases between. CDR3 in amino acids: CASSDYILGMGYTF. The DNA for the CDR3 is TGTGCCAGCAGTGACTATATCCTTGGGATGGGCTACACCTTC.

This clonotype was seen only a few times. V and J are TRBV7-3 and TRBJ1-2; D not certain. CDR1 is SGHTA, CDR2 FQGTGA, per germline. Trimming shortened V by 8 bases and J by 5 bases, and 9 bases separated the two germline ends. This CDR3 is built from 11 residues. The CDR3 region is CASGRLYGYTF. CDR3 nucleotide sequence: TGTGCCAGCGGGAGGCTTTATGGCTACACCTTC.

This CDR3 reads CASRLTGRSYNEQFF. CDR3 DNA sequence: TGTGCCAGCAGACTGACAGGTCGTTCCTACAATGAGCAGTTCTTC. This chain uses TRBV6-1 with TRBJ2-1; maybe TRBD1 (6 bases). The CDR3 extends over 15 amino acids. V shed 6 bases and J shed 1 base, with 13 bases lying between them. Germline V gene data show CDR1 as MNHNS and CDR2 as SASEGT.

This clonotype was detected ten times or more. The chain uses TRBV20-1 and TRBJ2-2; D gene unclear. The V and J ends lost 6 bases and 4 bases respectively, with 15 bases between them. The V gene's germline CDR1 is DFQATT and CDR2 SNEGSKA (reference sequence). The CDR3 runs 14 residues. The CDR3 spells CSAQVRRATGELFF. CDR3 bases: TGCAGTGCCCAGGTTCGACGGGCCACCGGGGAGCTGTTTTTT.

The chain uses TRBV20-1 and TRBJ1-2, with 7 bases fitting TRBD1. Germline CDR1 DFQATT, CDR2 SNEGSKA (reference sequence). The CDR3 is 13 residues long. This CDR3 reads CNPWSGGSYGYTF. The CDR3 DNA follows: TGCAATCCTTGGTCAGGGGGATCCTATGGCTACACCTTC.

V is TRBV5-5 and J is TRBJ2-2; D is unresolved. Germline lookup yields CDR1 SGHKS and CDR2 YYEKEE (reference sequence). Trimming cost V 6 bases and J 6 bases, with 9 bases left between them. This CDR3 has 12 amino acids. For the CDR3, the DNA is TGTGCCAGCACCTGGACCGCCGGGGAGCTGTTTTTT. Amino acids: CASTWTAGELFF.

This clonotype was counted at least ten times. This rearrangement joins TRBV10-3 to TRBJ2-5; D is perhaps TRBD1 (6 bases). The germline V and J ends were trimmed by 1 base and 2 bases, with 11 bases remaining between them. This CDR3 region has 15 residues. Germline V lookup: CDR1 ENHRY, CDR2 SYGVKD. Written as DNA, the CDR3 is TGTGCCATCAGTGAGTACACAGGGCGGCAAGAGACCCAGTACTTC. Amino acid sequence: CAISEYTGRQETQYF.

The chain joins TRBV20-1 to TRBJ2-6; D is ambiguous. Per the germline V gene, CDR1 is DFQATT and CDR2 is SNEGSKA (reference sequence). The CDR3 covers 15 residues. Trimming left V 2 bases short and J 6 bases short, with 14 bases between. The CDR3 nucleotides read TGCAGTGCTAGATCCGGAGTATCAGAGGCCAACGTCCTGACTTTC. It yields the protein CSARSGVSEANVLTF.

The chain recombines TRBV29-1 with TRBJ2-7; 12 bases fit TRBD2. The CDR3 length is 15 residues. Germline CDR1 SQVTM, CDR2 ANQGSEA. J gave up 5 bases and V 2 bases, and 7 bases lay outside the gene matches. The CDR3 loop reads CSVELRLAGAHEQYF. The CDR3 DNA follows: TGCAGCGTTGAACTCCGACTAGCGGGAGCCCACGAGCAGTACTTC.